This is a list of T cell receptor beta chains from one sample in a study of neurological immune-mediated disorders. TCRdb redid the calling of the 5' RACE reads with MiXCR, one entry per CDR3 protein. The sample has approximately 29,000 distinct CDR3 sequences; 12% are singletons. Sequenced sample: PBMCs. These receptor sequences come from a man aged 55 to 70 in good health. CDR3s include the opening cysteine and the closing phenylalanine or tryptophan. The D gene is left open where the match is weak. The size entry is marked missing in some rows and otherwise reads once, few, many or a size class.

many . TRBJ2-3 TRBV20-1 CSANGITIDTQYF TGCAGTGCTAACGGGATCACCATAGATACGCAGTATTTT
many . TRBJ1-1 TRBV6-6 CASYGLRGAEAFF TGTGCCAGCTATGGTTTGAGGGGGGCTGAAGCTTTCTTT
many . TRBJ2-7 TRBV20-1 CSARPVSRGLAYEQYF TGCAGTGCTAGACCTGTCTCGCGGGGGCTCGCCTACGAGCAGTACTTC
many TRBD1 TRBJ2-7 TRBV6-5 CASSYGTGTYEQYF TGTGCCAGCAGTTACGGGACAGGTACCTACGAGCAGTACTTC
many . TRBJ1-5 TRBV7-2 CASSSGRTLYSNQPQHF TGTGCCAGCAGCTCGGGACGGACGCTGTATAGCAATCAGCCCCAGCATTTT
many . TRBJ2-6 TRBV12-5 CASGFPPDVLTF TGTGCTAGTGGTTTCCCCCCAGACGTCCTGACTTTC
. . TRBJ2-5 TRBV5-1 CASALLETQYF TGCGCCAGCGCATTGTTGGAGACCCAGTACTTC
many . TRBJ2-2 TRBV5-1 CASSLEPRGPSNTGELFF TGCGCCAGCAGCTTGGAGCCGCGGGGGCCCTCGAACACCGGGGAGCTGTTTTTT
many . TRBJ2-7 TRBV5-1 CASSLDRGVYEQYF TGCGCCAGCAGCTTGGATAGGGGTGTCTACGAGCAGTACTTC
many TRBD2 TRBJ2-3 TRBV5-1 CASTELAGADTQYF TGCGCCAGCACCGAACTAGCGGGCGCAGATACGCAGTATTTT
many . TRBJ2-2 TRBV14 CASSRGLTGELFF TGTGCCAGCAGCCGGGGGCTCACCGGGGAGCTGTTTTTT
many . TRBJ1-4 TRBV3-1 CASSPGPGGKLFF TGTGCCAGCAGTCCCGGGCCCGGAGGAAAACTGTTTTTT
. TRBD2 TRBJ2-1 TRBV10-1 CASSDGLAGGEQFF TGCGCCAGCAGTGACGGACTAGCGGGGGGTGAGCAGTTCTTC
many . TRBJ2-6 TRBV28 CATAGANVLTF TGTGCCACCGCTGGGGCCAACGTCCTGACTTTC
many . TRBJ2-7 TRBV5-1 CASSGGTLGEQYF TGCGCCAGCAGCGGCGGGACCCTGGGCGAGCAGTACTTC
many . TRBJ2-7 TRBV6-5 CASSYGRTSSYEQYF TGTGCCAGCAGTTACGGGCGAACAAGCTCCTACGAGCAGTACTTC
many TRBD1 TRBJ2-7 TRBV20-1 CSARAGQGAYEQYF TGCAGTGCTAGAGCGGGACAGGGGGCCTACGAGCAGTACTTC
many . TRBJ2-3 TRBV7-3 CASSLNAVGDTQYF TGTGCCAGCAGCTTAAACGCGGTCGGAGATACGCAGTATTTT
many . TRBJ1-1 TRBV2 CASSVGEAFF TGTGCCAGCAGTGTAGGTGAGGCTTTCTTT
many TRBD1 TRBJ1-1 TRBV20-1 CSARVDRANLGNTEAFF TGCAGTGCTAGAGTGGACAGGGCCAACCTAGGGAACACTGAAGCTTTCTTT
many . TRBJ2-3 TRBV7-7 CASSAQLGSADTQYF TGTGCCAGCAGCGCACAACTAGGTTCGGCAGATACGCAGTATTTT
many TRBD1 TRBJ2-7 TRBV10-2 CASTRDRSYEQYF TGCGCCAGCACAAGGGACAGATCCTACGAGCAGTACTTC
many . TRBJ2-1 TRBV5-5 CASSLVRDEQFF TGTGCCAGCAGCTTGGTCAGGGATGAGCAGTTCTTC
many . TRBJ2-3 TRBV28 CASSRPFGAAADTQYF TGTGCCAGCAGTCGTCCTTTTGGGGCTGCGGCAGATACGCAGTATTTT
. TRBD1 TRBJ2-6 TRBV6-2/TRBV6-3 CASRKTGGGANVLTF TGTGCCAGCAGAAAGACAGGGGGTGGGGCCAACGTCCTGACTTTC
many TRBD1 TRBJ2-1 TRBV5-1 CASSPGTGGHEQFF TGCGCCAGCTCCCCCGGGACAGGGGGTCATGAGCAGTTCTTC
many TRBD2 TRBJ2-1 TRBV3-1 CASSQVKLAGSYNEQFF TGTGCCAGCAGCCAAGTTAAACTAGCGGGCTCCTACAATGAGCAGTTCTTC
many TRBD1 TRBJ2-1 TRBV6-1 CASSEGQGFNEQFF TGTGCCAGCAGCGAGGGACAGGGGTTCAATGAGCAGTTCTTC
many TRBD1 TRBJ2-7 TRBV10-3 CAISEFSPGQGFYEQYF TGTGCCATCAGTGAGTTTTCCCCGGGACAGGGTTTTTACGAGCAGTACTTC
. TRBD1 TRBJ2-1 TRBV7-2 CASSRTTGDEQLF TGTGCAAGCAGCCGCACAACAGGGGATGAGCAGCTCTTC
many . TRBJ2-5 TRBV6-2/TRBV6-3 CASSTTGLETQYF TGTGCCAGCAGTACTACAGGGTTAGAGACCCAGTACTTC
many . TRBJ1-2 TRBV5-1 CASSLEGSVTYGYTF TGCGCCAGCAGCTTGGAAGGTTCGGTTACCTATGGCTACACCTTC
many . TRBJ2-6 TRBV5-1 CASSLGHPEPGANVLTF TGCGCCAGCAGCTTGGGTCACCCCGAACCCGGGGCCAACGTCCTGACTTTC
many TRBD2 TRBJ2-1 TRBV29-1 CSVDPSGGAVEQFF TGCAGCGTTGATCCTAGCGGGGGGGCGGTTGAGCAGTTCTTC
. TRBD2 TRBJ2-3 TRBV4-1 CASSQEGVRGGPTDTQYF TGCGCCAGCAGCCAAGAAGGGGTGCGCGGGGGACCGACAGATACGCAGTATTTT
many TRBD2 TRBJ2-1 TRBV20-1 CSARPRILAGGYNEQFF TGCAGTGCTAGGCCAAGAATACTAGCGGGGGGATACAATGAGCAGTTCTTC
many . TRBJ2-3 TRBV20-1 CSARGGPVFTDTQYF TGCAGTGCTAGAGGGGGGCCCGTCTTCACAGATACGCAGTATTTT
many . TRBJ2-7 TRBV29-1 CSVLTGKQGYEQYF TGCAGCGTTCTTACAGGGAAGCAAGGCTACGAGCAGTACTTC
medium-sized TRBD2 TRBJ2-3 TRBV10-3 CAISAGGGGDTQYF TGTGCCATCAGTGCTGGCGGGGGGGGAGATACGCAGTATTTT
many . TRBJ2-1 TRBV25-1 CASGPGGNEQFF TGTGCCAGCGGGCCCGGGGGCAATGAGCAGTTCTTC
. . TRBJ2-1 TRBV7-8 CASSTNRQENEQFF TGTGCCAGCAGCACAAACAGACAGGAAAATGAGCAGTTCTTC
many . TRBJ1-2 TRBV6-1 CASSGGVGGYGYTF TGTGCCAGCAGTGGGGGAGTGGGAGGCTATGGCTACACCTTC
medium-sized . TRBJ1-1 TRBV5-1 CASSFGVGENTEAFF TGCGCCAGCAGCTTCGGGGTTGGGGAGAACACTGAAGCTTTCTTT
medium-sized . TRBJ1-2 TRBV29-1 CSAEAGFPNYGYTF TGCAGCGCCGAAGCGGGATTTCCTAACTATGGCTACACCTTC
. TRBD1 TRBJ1-2 TRBV7-8 CASSRDPRDSEGYTF TGTGCCAGCAGCCGCGATCCCCGGGACAGTGAAGGCTACACCTTC